This T cell receptor (beta chain) originates from a study of cytomegalovirus exposure and HLA in healthy donors. Study results and caveats: Researchers counted 150 to 200 TCR beta chains as cytomegalovirus-associated. The tendency of first-cohort TCR clusters to co-occur in the roughly 130 validation repertoires emerged from a later analysis. The classifier reportedly diagnosed cytomegalovirus status with high sensitivity and specificity.

The V segment lost 10 bases and the J segment 4 bases; nucleotides outside the gene matches: 8. Germline values: CDR1 MDHEN, CDR2 SYDVKM. The CDR3 consists of 13 residues. On this clone itself: Its specificity is not known.

The table came from immunoSEQ multiplex PCR; TCRdb's copy has only in-frame clones and leaves some out. The table has roughly 230,000 clones, about 92% seen once; the top ten hold 3.1%. Sequencing was carried out using PBMCs. The V call is TRBV28, the J call TRBJ2-7; 9 bases line up with TRBD2. This TCR was recovered from a woman aged 25 to 45 in good health and CMV-seronegative. The CDR3 DNA reads TGTGCCATCCATGGGACTAGCCCATACGAGCAGTACTTC. Translating it yields CAIHGTSPYEQYF. Drawing the rest from reference TRBV28 and TRBJ2-7, the complete variable domain is DVKVTQSSRYLVKRTGEKVFLECVQDMDHENMFWYRQDPGLGLRLIYFSYDVKMKEKGDIPEGYSVSREKKERFSLILESASTNQTSMYLCAIHGTSPYEQYFGPGTRLTVT.